This TCR beta chain was recovered during a study of cytomegalovirus exposure and HLA in healthy donors. Trimming took 8 bases from V and 10 from J; bases not matched to a gene: 11. CDR1 is MGHRA and CDR2 is YSYEKL in the germline V gene. The CDR3 consists of 14 residues. The PCR employed 60 Vbeta primers together with 13 Jbeta primers. Assay: immunoSEQ multiplex PCR; the TCRdb copy retains only in-frame clones and omits some. This table holds 200,000 or so clones, about 81% found once. This chain joins TRBV4-1 and TRBJ2-3; TRBD2 agrees at 11 bases. Sequencing input: PBMCs. The source is a young woman in good health and CMV-seropositive. The CDR3 DNA follows: TGCGCCAGCCGCGATAGGCTAGCGGGGGGTCCGCAGTATTTT. It is translated as CASRDRLAGGPQYF.